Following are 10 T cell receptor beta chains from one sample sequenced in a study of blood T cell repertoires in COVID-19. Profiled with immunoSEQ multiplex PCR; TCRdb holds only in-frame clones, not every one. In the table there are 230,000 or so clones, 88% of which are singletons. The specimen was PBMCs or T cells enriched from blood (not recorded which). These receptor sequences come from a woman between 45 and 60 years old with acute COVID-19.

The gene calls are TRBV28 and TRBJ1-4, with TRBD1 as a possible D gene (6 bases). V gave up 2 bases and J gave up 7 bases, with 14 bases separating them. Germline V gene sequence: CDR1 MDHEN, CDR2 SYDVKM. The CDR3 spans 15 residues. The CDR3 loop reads CASSLGGASGEKLFF. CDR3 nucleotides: TGTGCCAGCAGTTTAGGGGGGGCTAGTGGTGAAAAACTGTTTTTT.

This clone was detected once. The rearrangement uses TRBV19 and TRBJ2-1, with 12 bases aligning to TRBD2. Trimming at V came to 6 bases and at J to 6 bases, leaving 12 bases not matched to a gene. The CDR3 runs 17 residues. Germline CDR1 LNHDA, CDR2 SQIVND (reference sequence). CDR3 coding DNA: TGTGCCAGTAGATCCTCCCGTGGGACTAGCGGGCTCAATGAGCAGTTCTTC. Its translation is CASRSSRGTSGLNEQFF.

The CDR3 loop reads CAWVWDYLDPLGEQYF. The CDR3 nucleotides are TGTGCCTGGGTTTGGGACTACCTAGACCCCTTAGGCGAGCAGTACTTC. The rearrangement joins TRBV30 to TRBJ2-7, with 7 bases fitting TRBD2. Germline V CDR1 and CDR2: GTSNPN, SVGIG (reference sequence). After removal of 5 bases from V and 6 bases from J, the junction contained 19 bases not matched to a gene. CDR3 length equals 16 residues.

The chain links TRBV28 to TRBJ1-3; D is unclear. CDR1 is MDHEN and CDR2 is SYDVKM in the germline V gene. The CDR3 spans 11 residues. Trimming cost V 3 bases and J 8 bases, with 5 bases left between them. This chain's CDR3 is CASSFGDTIYF. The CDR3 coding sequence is TGTGCCAGCAGTTTCGGGGACACCATATATTTT. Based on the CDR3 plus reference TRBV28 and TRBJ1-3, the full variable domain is DVKVTQSSRYLVKRTGEKVFLECVQDMDHENMFWYRQDPGLGLRLIYFSYDVKMKEKGDIPEGYSVSREKKERFSLILESASTNQTSMYLCASSFGDTIYFGEGSWLTVV.

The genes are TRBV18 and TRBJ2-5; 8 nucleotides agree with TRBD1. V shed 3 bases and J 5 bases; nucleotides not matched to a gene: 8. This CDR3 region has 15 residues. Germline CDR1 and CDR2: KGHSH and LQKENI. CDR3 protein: CASSPPQGAMETQYF. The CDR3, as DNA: TGTGCCAGCTCACCCCCGCAGGGGGCTATGGAGACCCAGTACTTC.

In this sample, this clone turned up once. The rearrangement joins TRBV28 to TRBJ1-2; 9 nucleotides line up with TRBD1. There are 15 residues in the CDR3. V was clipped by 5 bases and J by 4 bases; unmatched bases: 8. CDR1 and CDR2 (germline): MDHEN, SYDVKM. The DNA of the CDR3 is TGTGCCAGCAGTGTCCGAACAGGGGGCGGCTATGGCTACACCTTC. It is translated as CASSVRTGGGYGYTF.

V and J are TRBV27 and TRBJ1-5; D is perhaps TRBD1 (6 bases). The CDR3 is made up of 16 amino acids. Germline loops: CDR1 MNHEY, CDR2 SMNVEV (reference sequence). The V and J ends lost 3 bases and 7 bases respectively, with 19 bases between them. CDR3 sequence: CASSFWGGALLQPQHF. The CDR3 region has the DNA TGTGCCAGCAGTTTTTGGGGGGGCGCACTGTTACAGCCCCAGCATTTT.

CDR3 DNA: TGTGCCAGCAGTTCCCGGACTAGCGGGAGTTATTTT. It translates to CASSSRTSGSYF. The J gene is TRBJ2-3, the V gene TRBV27, with TRBD2 matching 13 bases. Germline CDR1 and CDR2: MNHEY and SMNVEV (reference sequence). CDR3 length equals 12 residues. The V gene end was trimmed by 4 bases and the J gene end by 15 bases; junction bases not matched to a gene: 4.

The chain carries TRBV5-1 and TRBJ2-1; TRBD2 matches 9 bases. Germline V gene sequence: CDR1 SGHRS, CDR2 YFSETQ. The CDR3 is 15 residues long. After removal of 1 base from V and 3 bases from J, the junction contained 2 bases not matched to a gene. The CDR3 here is CASSLPSGIYNEQFF. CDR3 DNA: TGCGCCAGCAGCTTGCCTAGCGGGATCTACAATGAGCAGTTCTTC.

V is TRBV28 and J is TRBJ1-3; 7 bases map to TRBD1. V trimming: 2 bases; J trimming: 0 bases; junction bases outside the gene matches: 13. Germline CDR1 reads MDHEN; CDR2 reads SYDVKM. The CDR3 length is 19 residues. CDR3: CASSLRDSPIIFSGNTIYF. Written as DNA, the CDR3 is TGTGCCAGCAGTTTAAGGGACAGTCCCATTATTTTCTCTGGAAACACCATATATTTT.